These 11 T cell receptor beta chains came from one sample sequenced in a study of regulatory T cells in long-lasting Graves disease. For TCR beta, libraries came from iRepertoire HTBI primers and Arm-PCR of CDR3 regions. TCRdb called the multiplex PCR reads again in MiXCR, with one record for every CDR3 protein. The sample carries some 250,000 distinct CDR3 sequences, 15% to 20% recorded once. The time point was: newly diagnosed GD, antithyroid drugs for less than 3 months. The TCR library was made from RNA extracted from PBMCs. These data were also filed under a second study, of T cells in Graves' hyperthyroidism and ophthalmopathy.

This specimen consisted of peripheral blood mononuclear cells (PBMCs), obtained at new diagnosis, from a patient treated with antithyroid drugs. The receptors were gathered from a woman in her 30s with Graves disease.

To note about this clonotype: A much bigger clone sits one base away, suggesting this may be a read error. The chain has TRBV6-2 or TRBV6-3 and TRBJ1-4; 10 nucleotides align to TRBD1. CDR3 length equals 16 residues. Germline CDR1 reads MNHEY; CDR2 reads SVGEGT. CDR3 nucleotides: TGTACCAGCAGAGCCCGGGACAGGGGAACGGGTGAAAAACTGTTTTTT. It encodes CTSRARDRGTGEKLFF.

A word on this clonotype: The CDR3 ends on some other residue instead of the conserved phenylalanine or tryptophan, so this is likely a read error. The limits of the CDR3 on the DNA are not certain, so only TCRdb's listed CDR3 is given. The chain recombines TRBV10-3 with TRBJ2-7. Termini included, the CDR3 measures 8 amino acids. CDR1 ENHRY and CDR2 SYGVKD come from the germline V gene. The CDR3 reads CAISEVGI.

The genes are TRBV20-1 and TRBJ2-1; 10 bases match TRBD2. The germline V gene encodes CDR1 DFQATT and CDR2 SNEGSKA (reference sequence). The CDR3 contains 15 residues. Trimming at V came to 5 bases and at J to 1 base, leaving 5 bases not matched to a gene. As DNA, the CDR3 is TGCAGTGCTTACTCTAGCGGGGGATCCTACAATGAGCAGTTCTTC. This gives the protein CSAYSSGGSYNEQFF.

As for this clonotype: This sequence is one base from a far larger clone and is likely a read error. The rearrangement links TRBV12-3 or TRBV12-4 to TRBJ2-7; 7 positions match TRBD1. The V gene end was trimmed by 5 bases and the J gene end by 4 bases; junction bases not matched to a gene: 14. The CDR3 covers 16 residues. The CDR3 region is CASSKSETGKVYEQYF. As DNA, the CDR3 is TGTGCCAGCAGTAAGTCGGAGACAGGGAAGGTGTACGAGCAGTACTTC.

This clonotype was detected many times. CDR3 coding DNA: TGCAGTGCTAGTGCTCCAGGGTGGGGGGGCATTCAGTACTTC. Protein sequence: CSASAPGWGGIQYF. The J gene is TRBJ2-4, the V gene TRBV20-1; 7 bases align to TRBD2. This CDR3 has 14 amino acids. Unmatched junction bases numbered 11, after V lost 3 bases and J lost 9 bases. CDR1 is DFQATT and CDR2 is SNEGSKA in the germline V gene (reference sequence).

This clonotype came up many times. The rearrangement joins TRBV20-1 to TRBJ1-1; 8 bases fit TRBD1. Germline values: CDR1 DFQATT, CDR2 SNEGSKA (reference sequence). The junction had 6 bases not matched to a gene; V was cut back by 3 bases and J by 6 bases. The CDR3 runs 13 residues. CDR3 sequence reads: CSASGDRSPEAFF. The CDR3 DNA reads TGCAGTGCTAGTGGGGACAGGTCGCCTGAAGCTTTCTTT.

This clonotype was seen many times. The V call is TRBV2, the J call TRBJ1-1; D unresolved. The germline gives CDR1 SNHLY, CDR2 FYNNEI. V lost 4 bases, J lost 0 bases, and 9 bases lay in between. This CDR3 is built from 14 residues. CDR3 sequence (DNA): TGTGCCAGCAGTGGCGCCTCCATGAACACTGAAGCTTTCTTT. Amino acid sequence: CASSGASMNTEAFF.

This chain joins TRBV6-5 and TRBJ2-1; maybe TRBD2 (7 bases). This CDR3 contains 13 residues. Trimming left V 0 bases short and J 9 bases short, with 9 bases between. Per germline, CDR1 MNHEY and CDR2 SVGAGI. The CDR3 bases are TGTGCCAGCAGTTACTCACGGGGGGCTGAGCAGTTCTTC. This codes for CASSYSRGAEQFF.

This clonotype was counted only a few times. One end of the junction fails to match germline, which may point to a read error. The chain combines TRBV12-5 with TRBJ1-2; no reliable D call. CDR3 size: 13 residues. CDR1 is LGHNT, CDR2 FRNRAP, per germline. CDR3 residues: CASGSPDNYDYTF. As DNA, the CDR3 is TGTGCTAGTGGTTCCCCTGACAACTATGACTACACCTTC.

In the case of this clonotype: A much larger clone lies a single base off, so this may be a read error. This likely comes from a read error, as the CDR3 has no conserved phenylalanine or tryptophan at its end. CDR3 protein: CASSQGDGGNEQFI. The DNA of the CDR3 is TGTGCCAGCAGCCAAGGGGATGGGGGCAATGAGCAGTTCATC. The genes are TRBV3-1 and TRBJ2-1, with D possibly being TRBD1 or TRBD2 (5 bases each). The germline V and J ends were trimmed by 1 base and 6 bases, with 10 bases remaining between them. Germline V lookup: CDR1 LGHDT, CDR2 YNNKEL (reference sequence). The CDR3 runs 14 residues.

This clonotype was recorded many times. The chain combines TRBV7-2 with TRBJ1-1, with a weak D call TRBD1 (5 bases). Germline CDR1 SGHTA, CDR2 FQGNSA. The CDR3 is 13 residues long. V was pared by 2 bases and J by 6 bases, with 10 bases between. The CDR3 region has the DNA TGTGCCAGCAGCTTATGGACGGGACCTGAAGCTTTCTTT. Its translation is CASSLWTGPEAFF.